This TCR beta chain was sequenced during a study of cytomegalovirus exposure and HLA in healthy donors. Whole-study findings and limits: Further analysis was carried out later, and it showed several of the most significant clusters appearing linked to common viral pathogens.

Amplification used 60 Vbeta primers and 13 Jbeta primers. TCRdb's table, derived via immunoSEQ multiplex PCR, lists solely in-frame clones and lacks some. This table holds about 240,000 clones, 82% found once. On this clone itself: Its antigen is unidentified.

The V gene's germline CDR1 is MNHNS and CDR2 SASEGT. The CDR3 totals 13 residues. The ends were cut back, 8 bases at V and 5 bases at J, with 15 bases in the middle. The receptor was derived from a woman aged 40 to 50 in good health and CMV-seropositive. The sequenced sample was PBMCs. The rearrangement links TRBV6-1 to TRBJ2-5, with D possibly matching TRBD1 (6 bases). In nucleotides, the CDR3 is TGTGCCAGCGTTAGCCGGGACACGGAGACCCAGTACTTC. Amino acids: CASVSRDTETQYF.